Listed below are T cell receptor beta chains from one sample, sequenced in a study of graft-versus-host responses after intestinal transplantation. No antigen has been assigned to these receptors. Here immunoSEQ multiplex PCR was the method, and the copy in TCRdb shows in-frame clones only, minus some. Among more than 95,000 clones, 90% were seen once, and the ten largest hold 0.18%. Material: unstimulated CD4+ T cells sorted from spleen or lymph node cells, obtained before intestinal transplant. These receptors were taken from a human donor who received an intestinal transplant. CDR3s include the opening cysteine and the closing phenylalanine or tryptophan. D genes are given only for firm matches. Size is stated for part of the rows, as once, few or many counts, or as a class when the clone is expanded.

v_gene	d_gene	j_gene	abundance	CDR3aa	CDR3nt
TRBV10-2	TRBD1	TRBJ2-7	NA	CASNLQGAAYEQYF	TGCGCCAGCAACCTACAGGGGGCGGCTTACGAGCAGTACTTC
TRBV6-5	NA	TRBJ1-4	NA	CASSTGEKLFF	TGTGCCAGCAGCACAGGAGAAAAACTGTTTTTT
TRBV5-1	NA	TRBJ2-5	few	CASSLGQGRETQYF	TGCGCCAGCAGCTTGGGTCAAGGGAGGGAGACCCAGTACTTC
TRBV7-9	NA	TRBJ1-4	NA	CASSLATTNEKLFF	TGTGCCAGCAGCTTAGCTACAACTAATGAAAAACTGTTTTTT
TRBV9	NA	TRBJ2-3	few	CASSGGGGALGYTDTQYF	TGTGCCAGCAGCGGGGGTGGGGGGGCGCTGGGCTACACAGATACGCAGTATTTT
TRBV5-6	TRBD2	TRBJ2-2	NA	CASSSQAGSYTGELFF	TGTGCCAGCAGCTCCCAAGCGGGGTCATACACCGGGGAGCTGTTTTTT
TRBV12-5	NA	TRBJ2-7	NA	CASGLVLRPDEQYF	TGTGCTAGTGGTTTGGTATTGAGGCCCGACGAGCAGTACTTC
TRBV4-2	NA	TRBJ2-2	NA	CASSQEVWSGDGELFF	TGTGCCAGCAGCCAAGAGGTATGGTCGGGAGACGGGGAGCTGTTTTTT
TRBV6-5	NA	TRBJ2-5	NA	CASSPLALETQYF	TGTGCCAGCAGCCCACTAGCATTAGAGACCCAGTACTTC
TRBV5-1	TRBD1	TRBJ2-7	NA	CASSFDRGSYEQYF	TGCGCCAGCAGCTTTGACAGGGGGTCCTACGAGCAGTACTTC
TRBV7-2	NA	TRBJ2-1	NA	CASSPTTYNEQFF	TGTGCCAGCAGCCCTACTACCTACAATGAGCAGTTCTTC
TRBV4-1	TRBD1	TRBJ1-4	NA	CASTPLGDRDKTNEKLFF	TGCGCCAGCACCCCTCTCGGGGACAGGGATAAAACTAATGAAAAACTGTTTTTT
TRBV14	TRBD2	TRBJ2-7	NA	CASSQPGLAPYEQYF	TGTGCCAGCAGCCAACCGGGACTAGCCCCGTACGAGCAGTACTTC
TRBV19	NA	TRBJ2-5	NA	CASSRAYQETQYF	TGTGCCAGTAGTAGGGCGTACCAAGAGACCCAGTACTTC
TRBV11-2	NA	TRBJ1-2	NA	CASSLDPPGGRGYTF	TGTGCCAGCAGCTTAGACCCCCCTGGAGGGCGAGGCTACACCTTC
TRBV29-1	TRBD1	TRBJ1-1	NA	CSVGKKAGGRVNTEAFF	TGCAGCGTTGGAAAGAAGGCAGGGGGAAGGGTTAACACTGAAGCTTTCTTT
TRBV23-1	TRBD2	TRBJ2-7	NA	CASSQWFGGLAGGPQQYF	TGCGCCAGCAGTCAATGGTTCGGCGGACTAGCGGGGGGGCCCCAGCAGTACTTC
TRBV18	TRBD2	TRBJ2-7	NA	CASSPGLAGLWEQYF	TGTGCCAGCTCACCAGGACTAGCGGGATTGTGGGAGCAGTACTTC
TRBV2	TRBD1	TRBJ1-4	NA	CASSYLTGVGEKLFF	TGTGCCAGCAGTTACTTGACAGGGGTGGGGGAAAAACTGTTTTTT
TRBV5-6	NA	TRBJ1-6	NA	CASSLLGDTYNSPLHF	TGTGCCAGCAGCTTGTTAGGGGACACCTATAATTCACCCCTCCACTTT
TRBV9	TRBD1	TRBJ2-1	NA	CASSSPGQAPFSSYNEQFF	TGTGCCAGCAGCTCTCCGGGACAGGCTCCCTTTAGCTCCTACAATGAGCAGTTCTTC
TRBV6-5	NA	TRBJ2-7	NA	CASSTGHLYEQYF	TGTGCCAGCAGTACCGGACACCTCTACGAGCAGTACTTC
TRBV18	TRBD1	TRBJ1-4	NA	CASSRLRDRNEKLFF	TGTGCCAGCTCCCGCCTCCGGGACAGGAATGAAAAACTGTTTTTT
TRBV5-1	NA	TRBJ2-1	NA	CASSLVGGAGEQFF	TGCGCCAGCAGCTTGGTGGGGGGGGCCGGGGAGCAGTTCTTC